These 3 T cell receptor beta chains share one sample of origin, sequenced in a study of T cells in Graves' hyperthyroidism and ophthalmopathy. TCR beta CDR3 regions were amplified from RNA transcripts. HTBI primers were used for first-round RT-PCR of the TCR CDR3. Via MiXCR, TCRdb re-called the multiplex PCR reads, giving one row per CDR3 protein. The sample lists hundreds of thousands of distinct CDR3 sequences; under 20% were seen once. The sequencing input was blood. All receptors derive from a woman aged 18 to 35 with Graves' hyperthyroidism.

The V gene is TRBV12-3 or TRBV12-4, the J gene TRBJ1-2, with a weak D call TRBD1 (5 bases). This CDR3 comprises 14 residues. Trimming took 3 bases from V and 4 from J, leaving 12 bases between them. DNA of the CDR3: TGTGCCAGCAGTTTTAGGCAGGGAACCTATGGCTACACCTTC. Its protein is CASSFRQGTYGYTF.

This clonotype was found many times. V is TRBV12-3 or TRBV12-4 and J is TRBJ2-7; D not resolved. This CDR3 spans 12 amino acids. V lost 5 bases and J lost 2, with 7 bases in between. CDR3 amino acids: CASSRRTYEQYF. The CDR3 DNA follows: TGTGCCAGCAGTCGCCGTACCTACGAGCAGTACTTC.

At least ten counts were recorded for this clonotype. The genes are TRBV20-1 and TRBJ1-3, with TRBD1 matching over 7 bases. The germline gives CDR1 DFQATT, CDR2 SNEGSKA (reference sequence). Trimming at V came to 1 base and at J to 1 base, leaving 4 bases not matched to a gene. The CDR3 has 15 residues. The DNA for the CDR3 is TGCAGTGCTAGAGGGGACAGCAGTTCTGGAAACACCATATATTTT. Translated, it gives CSARGDSSSGNTIYF.